This TCR beta chain was sequenced in a study of T-cell reconstitution after alpha-beta-depleted transplantation in children (TCRdb year 2016). Regarding the complete study: Using TCR repertoire profiling, the study quantitatively followed how T-cell immune reconstitution unfolded in children after TCRalphabeta/CD19-depleted allogeneic hematopoietic cell transplantation.

Many counts were recorded for this clonotype. What this receptor recognizes is not known. Base qualities are not at hand, and no much larger clone is one base apart. To prepare the library, PCR was applied. The instrument was an Illumina HiSeq 2500. Molecular barcoding was employed in the preparation of TCR libraries, with unique molecular identifiers being used to normalize TCRbeta repertoire quantification. The public reads were quality trimmed at Q25 with fastp and then assembled into clones with MiXCR by TCRdb, keeping productive beta chains. Under each unique CDR3 protein, matching rows form one entry showing the most common genes and DNA. The sample table lists about 360,000 distinct CDR3 sequences, about an eighth of them with a count of one. Around 4.1% of the sample goes to the ten largest clones. The CDR3 contains 15 residues, cysteine and phenylalanine counted. Of the read, only the CDR3 DNA is kept; its 45 bases are in frame from base 1. Trimming leaves V shorter by 5 bases and J shorter by 6 bases, with the junction holding 5 bases beyond the gene matches. The CDR1 and CDR2 encoded by the germline V gene are SGHTA and FQGNSA.

The receptor was isolated from a human donor who donated a stem cell graft to a child with Fanconi anemia. Sequencing was performed on PBMCs, taken from the stem cell graft. The rearrangement joined TRBV7-2 to TRBJ2-3; a stretch of 13 junction bases matches TRBD2. DNA sequence: TGTGCCAGCAGCCTAACTAGCGGGGGGGTCGATACGCAGTATTTT. This is translated as CASSLTSGGVDTQYF.